This is a list of T cell receptor beta chains from one sample in a study of T cells in tuberculosis. This table comes from immunoSEQ multiplex PCR, and its TCRdb copy is limited to in-frame clones, with some not included. In the table there are roughly 34,000 clones, over 95% of which are singletons. Sample: PBMCs. The receptors come from a donor aged 5-35 years with latent tuberculosis or without tuberculosis infection. The CDR3 runs from the conserved cysteine through the conserved F or W. The order of the fields is J gene, V gene, D gene, clone size, CDR3 DNA, CDR3 protein. A D gene is named only where the DNA matches it firmly. Clone size is stated in some rows and not others, as once, few, many or a class when expanded.

>TRBJ1-1|TRBV7-2|.|.
TGTGCCAGCAGCTATACAGGTGTTACTGAAGCTTTCTTT
CASSYTGVTEAFF
>TRBJ2-2|TRBV11-2|TRBD2|once
TGTGCCAGCAGCTTAGGGCGGGAGGTAGAGCCCAACACCGGGGAGCTGTTTTTT
CASSLGREVEPNTGELFF
>TRBJ2-6|TRBV11-2|.|.
TGTGCCAGCAGCTTACAGGGGTACCATCTCGGGGCCAACGTCCTGACTTTC
CASSLQGYHLGANVLTF
>TRBJ1-2|TRBV2|.|.
TGTGCCAGCACCCCTAAGGAGGGAGCAGGCTACACCTTC
CASTPKEGAGYTF
>TRBJ1-5|TRBV6-1|.|.
TGTGCCAGCAGTGAAGCAGGAGGGTGGGGCAATCAGCCCCAGCATTTT
CASSEAGGWGNQPQHF
>TRBJ2-3|TRBV4-1|.|.
TGCGCCAGCAGCCAAGATTGGGGGCGGGGCACAGATACGCAGTATTTT
CASSQDWGRGTDTQYF
>TRBJ1-5|TRBV12-5|TRBD1|.
TGTGCTAGTGGTTTCGTGGTACAGGGGGCCAGCAATCAGCCCCAGCATTTT
CASGFVVQGASNQPQHF
>TRBJ2-5|TRBV9|TRBD2|.
TGTGCCAGCAGCCCTCAGGGACTAGCGGGAGTTGAGACCCAGTACTTC
CASSPQGLAGVETQYF
>TRBJ1-2|TRBV29-1|.|.
TGCAGCGTTCCCAACAGGGAAAACTATGGCTACACCTTC
CSVPNRENYGYTF
>TRBJ2-7|TRBV11-2|TRBD1|.
TGTGCCAGCAGCTTAGGGCGGACAGGGGGCTACGAGCAGTACTTC
CASSLGRTGGYEQYF
>TRBJ2-1|TRBV4-1|.|.
TGCGCCAGCAGCCAGGTGGGAGGAGCACCTGAGCAGTTCTTC
CASSQVGGAPEQFF
>TRBJ1-5|TRBV28|TRBD1|.
TGTGCCAGCAGCTCGGACAGGGGGCTTTGGGGCAATCAGCCCCAGCATTTT
CASSSDRGLWGNQPQHF